This TCR beta chain was identified in a study of T cell changes during pregnancy in multiple sclerosis. Trimming cost V 2 bases and J 0 bases, with 8 bases left between them. CDR3 length: 15 residues. Germline V lookup: CDR1 LGHNA, CDR2 YNFKEQ. Profiled with immunoSEQ multiplex PCR; TCRdb holds only in-frame clones, not every one. The table has 57,000 or so clones, approximately 86% seen once; the top ten hold less than 2%. The sequencing here drew on peripheral blood, taken in the first trimester of pregnancy. V usage is TRBV4-2 and J usage is TRBJ1-5; a possible D gene is TRBD1 (6 bases). This clonotype was sampled from a female donor with multiple sclerosis, enrolled in a pregnancy study. In nucleotides, the CDR3 is TGTGCCAGCAGCCAAAAGGACAGTAGCAATCAGCCCCAGCATTTT. It translates to CASSQKDSSNQPQHF.